This paragraph reports one TCR beta chain. As yet, its antigen is unknown. Germline loops: CDR1 SEHNR, CDR2 FQNEAQ (reference sequence). CDR3 length equals 17 residues. Trimming removed 5 bases from V and 3 bases from J, with 23 bases in between. Naive CD8 cells were CD45RO-negative, positively selected for CCR7, excluding terminally differentiated effector memory CD45RA+ cells. Profiled with immunoSEQ multiplex PCR; TCRdb holds only in-frame clones, not every one. The table includes 1.5 million to 2.5 million clones, approximately 94% detected once. This specimen comes from a study of shared clonotypes between healthy human individuals. General study findings and limits: Large sequencing depth failed to make sorted-subset sequencing complete, rarefaction showed. Expectations were that clonotype sharing among donors would be affected by sequencing depth. Sharing across four donors was seen in roughly 5.2% of naive CD4 clonotypes. The study found lower generation probabilities in non-shared clonotypes than in those shared by all four donors.

The V call is TRBV7-9, the J call TRBJ2-7; D is ambiguous. The sample taken for sequencing was naive CD8+ T cells sorted from blood. The source of this sequence is a man between 18 and 29 years old in good health. The CDR3 spells CASSHILPGRLSYEQYF. The CDR3 DNA reads TGTGCCAGCAGCCATATTCTTCCAGGCCGGCTAAGCTACGAGCAGTACTTC.